Sequencing of this T cell receptor beta chain was carried out in a study of a mutant IDH1 vaccine in newly diagnosed glioma. As for the study in general: Vaccines were begun 4-6 weeks after radiotherapy alone, or with temozolomide cycles.

Documented time point: week 47, end of study. Vaccination used 300 ug of mutant IDH1 20-mer peptide per dose, with topical imiquimod. Patients received eight vaccinations in weeks 1, 3, 5, 7, 11, 15, 19, 23. Germline CDR1 and CDR2: KGHSH and LQKENI. The CDR3 loop spans 13 amino acids. V lost 3 bases and J 8 bases, leaving 10 bases between the germline ends. This clone was observed a single time. The antigen remains undetermined. Repertoires were generated with immunoSEQ multiplex PCR, while TCRdb's copy carries only in-frame clones and drops some. The sample consists of about 34,000 clones, more than 75% of them appearing once.

This material consisted of PBMCs, taken from a glioma patient whose treatment included an IDH1 peptide vaccine. The sequence was obtained from a woman aged 25 to 39 with glioma. The V gene is TRBV18, the J gene TRBJ1-4; D gene uncertain. The CDR3 reads CASSPTVSEKLFF. The CDR3 DNA sequence: TGTGCCAGCTCACCGACGGTCTCGGAAAAACTGTTTTTT.